This T cell receptor beta chain was retrieved from a study of shared clonotypes between healthy human individuals. Trimming took off 4 bases at V and 3 bases at J, with 16 bases between the two ends. The CDR3 runs to 14 residues. Germline V gene sequence: CDR1 GTSNPN, CDR2 SVGIG (reference sequence). Generated by immunoSEQ multiplex PCR, the TCRdb table keeps only in-frame clones and is missing some. The table has roughly 1,600,000 clones, approximately 98.5% seen once. This clone was seen only once. Sequencing used naive CD4+ T cells sorted from blood. The subset is: CD45RA+ positively selected. The chain links TRBV30 to TRBJ2-7; D uncertain. The receptor's source is a man under 40 in good health. The CDR3 sequence is CAWTRMNSNYEQYF. CDR3 DNA: TGTGCCTGGACCAGGATGAACAGTAACTACGAGCAGTACTTC.